Shown below are 25 T cell receptor beta chains from a single sample sequenced in a study of blood T cell repertoires in COVID-19. Profiling relied on immunoSEQ multiplex PCR, and the TCRdb table lists in-frame clones only, not all of them. The top ten clones hold more than 3.5% of a sample with 90,000 or so clones, around 87% of them seen once. Sequencing was carried out using peripheral blood. These receptors were taken from a woman of 80 years or more with active or convalescent COVID-19.

The rearrangement uses TRBV10-3 and TRBJ2-7, with 10 bases fitting TRBD1. With V trimmed by 6 bases and J by 2 bases, 4 bases remained unmatched. Per the germline V gene, CDR1 is ENHRY and CDR2 is SYGVKD. The CDR3 extends over 14 amino acids. DNA for the CDR3: TGTGCCATCAGCCTCGGGACAGGGGCCTACGAGCAGTACTTC. Encoded protein: CAISLGTGAYEQYF.

The genes are TRBV5-4 and TRBJ2-1, with D possibly matching TRBD1 (5 bases). CDR3 size: 12 residues. V was cut by 2 bases and J by 8 bases, with 8 bases left in between. The V gene's germline CDR1 is SGHNT and CDR2 YYREEE (reference sequence). CDR3 DNA sequence: TGTGCCAGCAGCTTCACAGGCCATGAGCAGTTCTTC. It yields the protein CASSFTGHEQFF.

The chain links TRBV9 to TRBJ2-2; 10 bases map to TRBD1. CDR1 and CDR2 (germline): SGDLS, YYNGEE. The J segment lost 0 bases and the V segment lost 4 bases, leaving 6 bases of the junction unmatched. The CDR3 runs 17 residues. CDR3 amino acids: CASSPGTGVTNTGELFF. The DNA for the CDR3 is TGTGCCAGCAGCCCCGGGACAGGGGTTACGAACACCGGGGAGCTGTTTTTT. Full variable domain (rest looked up from reference TRBV9 and TRBJ2-2): DSGVTQTPKHLITATGQRVTLRCSPRSGDLSVYWYQQSLDQGLQFLIQYYNGEERAKGNILERFSAQQFPDLHSELNLSSLELGDSALYFCASSPGTGVTNTGELFFGEGSRLTVL.

V usage is TRBV5-6 and J usage is TRBJ1-6, with 10 positions matching TRBD1. The CDR3 spans 16 residues. Per germline, CDR1 SGHDT and CDR2 YYEEEE. J lost 7 bases, V lost 4 bases, and 8 bases had no gene match. This chain's CDR3 is CASSGPGQGRNSPLHF. CDR3 nucleotides: TGTGCCAGCAGCGGGCCGGGACAGGGGAGAAATTCACCCCTCCACTTT.

This chain uses TRBV7-8 with TRBJ2-7; 9 nucleotides agree with TRBD1. After removal of 5 bases from V and 3 bases from J, the junction contained 8 bases not matched to a gene. This CDR3 is built from 15 residues. Germline CDR1 is SGHVS and CDR2 is FQNEAQ. CDR3 DNA: TGTGCCAGCAGCCCGACAGGGGGGGGCGGCTACGAGCAGTACTTC. Its protein is CASSPTGGGGYEQYF.

This sequence joins TRBV2 and TRBJ2-7; 8 bases agree with TRBD1. In germline, CDR1 is SNHLY, CDR2 FYNNEI. The junction had 4 bases not matched to a gene; V was cut back by 6 bases and J by 6 bases. The CDR3 runs to 12 residues. For the CDR3, the DNA is TGTGCCAGCAGGCGACAGGGGTCCGAGCAGTACTTC. Translated, it gives CASRRQGSEQYF.

The V call is TRBV29-1, the J call TRBJ2-5; 13 positions agree with TRBD2. Germline V gene sequence: CDR1 SQVTM, CDR2 ANQGSEA. This CDR3 region has 16 residues. V trimming: 6 bases; J trimming: 4 bases; junction bases outside the gene matches: 11. The CDR3 loop reads CSVILAGGPRRETQYF. Here the CDR3 DNA reads TGCAGCGTGATACTAGCGGGAGGGCCGAGGAGAGAGACCCAGTACTTC.

The CDR3 DNA sequence: TGTGCCATCAGTGAGTCGACTGGGTTAGTAAAGACCCAGTACTTC. It yields the protein CAISESTGLVKTQYF. The chain carries TRBV10-3 and TRBJ2-5; D remains unclear. This CDR3 has 15 amino acids. Trimming shortened V by 0 bases and J by 6 bases, and 14 bases separated the two germline ends. The V gene's germline CDR1 is ENHRY and CDR2 SYGVKD.

This chain uses TRBV7-2 with TRBJ2-7; the match to TRBD1 covers 10 bases. This CDR3 has 14 residues. V was clipped by 4 bases and J by 0 bases; unmatched bases: 0. Per the germline V gene, CDR1 is SGHTA and CDR2 is FQGNSA. CDR3 residues: CASSWTGGSYEQYF. DNA for the CDR3: TGTGCCAGCAGCTGGACAGGGGGCTCCTACGAGCAGTACTTC.

This clone appeared once. This chain joins TRBV7-2 and TRBJ2-7; TRBD1 agrees at 7 bases. Germline CDR1 and CDR2: SGHTA and FQGNSA. This CDR3 has 14 residues. V was clipped by 2 bases and J by 4 bases; unmatched bases: 5. The CDR3 DNA reads TGTGCCAGCAGCTTAAGGCAGGGGGAATACGAGCAGTACTTC. Protein product: CASSLRQGEYEQYF.

The chain employs TRBV4-2 and TRBJ2-3; 16 nucleotides align to TRBD2. The CDR3 has 18 amino acids. CDR1 is LGHNA, CDR2 YNFKEQ, per germline. J gave up 1 base and V 4 bases, and 5 bases lay outside the gene matches. For the CDR3, the DNA is TGTGCCAGCAGCCGCCAGGGACTAGCGGGAGGGGGCACAGATACGCAGTATTTT. Protein product: CASSRQGLAGGGTDTQYF.

This clone was counted a few times. The chain combines TRBV2 with TRBJ1-1, with TRBD1 as a possible D gene (6 bases). The ends were cut back, 1 base at V and 4 bases at J, with 10 bases in the middle. Germline CDR1 reads SNHLY; CDR2 reads FYNNEI. This CDR3 is 14 amino acids long. This chain's CDR3 is CASSEEGVGTEAFF. The CDR3 nucleotides read TGTGCCAGCAGTGAAGAGGGGGTAGGCACTGAAGCTTTCTTT.

The V and J genes are TRBV5-8 and TRBJ1-5; 10 bases fit TRBD1. CDR1 and CDR2 (germline): SGHTS, YDEGEE. CDR3 length: 16 residues. V shed 5 bases, J shed 4 bases, and the junction held 9 bases outside the gene matches. The CDR3 is CASSYSGQGFNQPQHF. The CDR3 DNA follows: TGTGCCAGCAGTTATTCGGGACAGGGGTTTAATCAGCCCCAGCATTTT.

The V gene is TRBV27, the J gene TRBJ2-5, with 13 bases aligning to TRBD2. Germline CDR1 is MNHEY and CDR2 is SMNVEV (reference sequence). Germline trimming cut 4 bases from V and 5 bases from J; bases unmatched to any gene: 4. The CDR3 covers 15 residues. The DNA for the CDR3 is TGTGCCAGCAGTTCACCGACTAGCGGGAGGGAGACCCAGTACTTC. Translated, it gives CASSSPTSGRETQYF.

This rearrangement joins TRBV29-1 to TRBJ1-2; D is unresolved. CDR1 and CDR2 from the germline V gene are SQVTM and ANQGSEA. The V end lost 6 bases, the J end lost 7 bases, and 6 bases lay between the germline ends. There are 9 residues in the CDR3. CDR3 region: CSVIAGYTF. The CDR3 bases are TGCAGCGTCATAGCTGGCTACACCTTC. The whole variable domain, remainder taken from reference TRBV29-1 and TRBJ1-2, is SAVISQKPSRDICQRGTSLTIQCQVDSQVTMMFWYRQQPGQSLTLIATANQGSEATYESGFVIDKFPISRPNLTFSTLTVSNMSPEDSSIYLCSVIAGYTFGSGTRLTVV.

The rearrangement uses TRBV2 and TRBJ2-1; D not certain. This CDR3 is built from 13 residues. V was clipped by 7 bases and J by 5 bases, with 12 bases between them. Per the germline V gene, CDR1 is SNHLY and CDR2 is FYNNEI. This CDR3 is CASTRFGDNEQFF. DNA of the CDR3: TGTGCCAGCACTCGTTTCGGAGACAATGAGCAGTTCTTC.

The genes are TRBV5-1 and TRBJ2-3, with unresolved D. Germline CDR1 SGHRS, CDR2 YFSETQ. CDR3 length: 13 amino acids. The V end lost 4 bases, the J end lost 5 bases, and 11 bases lay between the germline ends. The chain's CDR3 is CASSQIRGDTQYF. The DNA for the CDR3 is TGCGCCAGCAGCCAAATACGAGGAGATACGCAGTATTTT.

The chain is built from TRBV28 and TRBJ1-1; D is undetermined. Per the germline V gene, CDR1 is MDHEN and CDR2 is SYDVKM. V dropped 6 bases and J dropped 3 bases, with 8 bases sitting between them. The CDR3 loop spans 12 amino acids. Written as DNA, the CDR3 is TGTGCCAGCAGAGGAGGGTACACTGAAGCTTTCTTT. Protein sequence: CASRGGYTEAFF. Based on the CDR3 plus reference TRBV28 and TRBJ1-1, the full variable domain is DVKVTQSSRYLVKRTGEKVFLECVQDMDHENMFWYRQDPGLGLRLIYFSYDVKMKEKGDIPEGYSVSREKKERFSLILESASTNQTSMYLCASRGGYTEAFFGQGTRLTVV.

This clone was picked up one time. This chain uses TRBV27 with TRBJ1-6; D possibly corresponds to TRBD1 (6 bases). The length of the CDR3 is 14 residues. Between the trimmed V and J ends, which lost 0 bases and 10 bases, there was a span of 10 bases. CDR1 and CDR2 (germline): MNHEY, SMNVEV (reference sequence). CDR3 in DNA: TGTGCCAGCAGTTTATCCGACAGGTCCTCACCCCTCCACTTT. Encoded protein: CASSLSDRSSPLHF.

The rearrangement links TRBV29-1 to TRBJ2-7; 10 positions agree with TRBD2. With V trimmed by 4 bases and J by 1 base, 10 bases remained unmatched. Germline CDR1 SQVTM, CDR2 ANQGSEA. The length of the CDR3 is 16 residues. The CDR3 spells CSVGPGASGGSYEQYF. DNA for the CDR3: TGCAGCGTTGGCCCCGGGGCTAGCGGGGGATCCTACGAGCAGTACTTC.

This sequence joins TRBV5-6 and TRBJ2-3; no clear D gene. Trimming left V 2 bases short and J 3 bases short, with 7 bases between. The CDR3 length is 13 residues. Germline V gene data show CDR1 as SGHDT and CDR2 as YYEEEE. The CDR3 DNA reads as TGTGCCAGCAGCTTATTGGCTACAGATACGCAGTATTTT. This translates into CASSLLATDTQYF. Based on the CDR3 plus reference TRBV5-6 and TRBJ2-3, the full variable domain is DAGVTQSPTHLIKTRGQQVTLRCSPKSGHDTVSWYQQALGQGPQFIFQYYEEEERQRGNFPDRFSGHQFPNYSSELNVNALLLGDSALYLCASSLLATDTQYFGPGTRLTVL.

The chain recombines TRBV5-4 with TRBJ1-2; 7 positions match TRBD1. With V trimmed by 4 bases and J by 4 bases, 13 bases remained unmatched. The CDR3 spans 16 residues. Germline V gene sequence: CDR1 SGHNT, CDR2 YYREEE (reference sequence). The DNA for the CDR3 is TGTGCCAGCAGCCCAGTGCCCGGACAGGCCCTCTATGGCTACACCTTC. It specifies CASSPVPGQALYGYTF.

The rearrangement links TRBV11-2 to TRBJ1-1; D may be TRBD1 (5 bases). The germline V and J ends were trimmed by 2 bases and 4 bases, with 11 bases remaining between them. This CDR3 contains 14 residues. CDR1 SGHAT and CDR2 FQNNGV come from the germline V gene. The CDR3 DNA reads TGTGCCAGCAGCTTATTCACAGGAATCACTGAAGCTTTCTTT. Its translation: CASSLFTGITEAFF.

The V and J genes are TRBV28 and TRBJ2-5, with TRBD1 matching 9 bases. The CDR3 is 15 amino acids. The trim removed 3 bases at V and 4 bases at J, leaving 6 bases unmatched. The germline CDR1 and CDR2 sequences are MDHEN and SYDVKM. CDR3 sequence: CASSFGQGRGETQYF. CDR3 in DNA: TGTGCCAGCAGTTTCGGACAGGGGAGGGGAGAGACCCAGTACTTC.

Here the CDR3 reads CASSAGQGAQPQHF. DNA of the CDR3: TGTGCCAGTAGCGCTGGACAGGGGGCCCAGCCCCAGCATTTT. The V and J genes are TRBV19 and TRBJ1-5; TRBD1 matches at 11 bases. J gave up 7 bases and V 6 bases, and 5 bases lay outside the gene matches. Germline V gene sequence: CDR1 LNHDA, CDR2 SQIVND (reference sequence). CDR3 length: 14 amino acids.